Listed below are T cell receptor beta chains from one sample, sequenced in a study of blood T cell repertoires in COVID-19. Sequenced by immunoSEQ multiplex PCR; TCRdb stores in-frame clones only, minus some. This table holds roughly 160,000 clones, approximately 81% found once. The sample was PBMCs or T cells enriched from blood (not recorded which). The origin of the receptors is a woman aged 40-49 years with acute COVID-19. CDR3s leave out the opening cysteine and the closing phenylalanine or tryptophan.

v_call	j_call	cdr3_length	cdr3_aa
TRBV7-3	TRBJ2-1	13	ASSLNPGALGGQF
TRBV11-2	TRBJ2-1	12	ASSTPREYNEQF
TRBV6-5	TRBJ2-7	12	ASSSGTGGHEQY
TRBV6-5	TRBJ1-1	13	ASSLPGRMNTEAF
TRBV5-1	TRBJ1-1	12	ASRPDRTNTEAF
TRBV19	TRBJ1-5	12	ASRGQYSNQPQH
TRBV5-1	TRBJ1-3	12	ASRQGTSGNTIY
TRBV12-5	TRBJ1-1	9	ASVQGPEAF
TRBV11-2	TRBJ2-2	17	ASSLGLGARSQNTGELF
TRBV5-6	TRBJ1-5	12	ASSFFHRNQPQH
TRBV19	TRBJ1-6	11	ASTLNGDSPLH
TRBV6-5	TRBJ2-1	12	ASSYSNGGNEQF
TRBV15	TRBJ2-7	15	ATSREHSGASSYEQY
TRBV19	TRBJ2-6	14	ASSISLAAGANVLT
TRBV7-9	TRBJ1-6	14	ASEAIPSSYNSPLH
TRBV6-5	TRBJ2-3	13	ASSYSGTGDDTQY